These 27 T cell receptor beta chains came from one sample sequenced in a study of CD8+CD57+ T cells in acquired aplastic anemia. Genomic DNA, the template, was used for profiling of the TCR beta VDJ and CDR3. MiXCR was run by TCRdb on the reads, yielding one entry per CDR3 protein. The table includes under 350,000 distinct CDR3 sequences, about three fifths detected once. Those patients picked for sequencing had displayed CD8+CD57+ cell expansion on flow cytometry. Sequencing was performed on sorted CD4+, CD8+, or CD8+CD57+ T cells (not recorded which) from PBMCs. The receptors were gathered from a human donor with aplastic anemia.

This clonotype was counted only a few times. This chain uses TRBV18 with TRBJ1-5; 7 bases align to TRBD1. Losses at the gene ends were 7 bases for V and 7 bases for J; bases not matched to a gene: 7. CDR3 size: 13 residues. Per the germline V gene, CDR1 is KGHSH and CDR2 is LQKENI. The CDR3 loop is CASCQGGGQPQHF. The CDR3 region has the DNA TGTGCCAGCTGCCAGGGGGGTGGCCAGCCCCAGCATTTT.

This clonotype was counted at least ten times. The chain has TRBV5-1 and TRBJ2-5, with a possible D match to TRBD1 (5 bases). Trimming removed 0 bases from V and 3 bases from J, with 18 bases in between. This CDR3 comprises 17 residues. CDR1 SGHRS and CDR2 YFSETQ come from the germline V gene. CDR3 loop: CASSLATITGSEETQYF. The CDR3 bases are TGCGCCAGCAGCTTGGCGACCATAACAGGATCCGAAGAGACCCAGTACTTC.

In the case of this clonotype: An end of the junction differs from the germline gene, which may be a read error. The chain links TRBV5-5 to TRBJ2-3; 9 nucleotides agree with TRBD2. The CDR3 is made up of 16 amino acids. Germline values: CDR1 SGHKS, CDR2 YYEKEE (reference sequence). This CDR3 is CASSSTTSGSTDTQYF. The CDR3 nucleotides read TGCGCCAGCAGCTCCACGACTAGCGGTAGCACAGATACGCAGTATTTT.

Many counts were recorded for this clonotype. This chain uses TRBV2 with TRBJ2-1; 9 positions match TRBD1. V lost 6 bases, J lost 6 bases, and 3 bases stayed unmatched. CDR3 length: 13 residues. CDR1 and CDR2 (germline): SNHLY, FYNNEI. In nucleotides, the CDR3 is TGTGCCAGCAGGGGACAGGGAGCCAATGAGCAGTTCTTC. This codes for CASRGQGANEQFF.

As regards this clonotype: One end of the junction fails to match germline, which may point to a read error. The chain joins TRBV5-1 to TRBJ2-5; a weak D match, TRBD1 (5 bases). Germline assignment: CDR1 SGHRS and CDR2 YFSETQ. CDR3 size: 14 residues. CDR3 in amino acids: CASSLEGLQGTQYF. The DNA of the CDR3 is TGCGCCAGCAGCTTGGAGGGGCTGCAAGGGACCCAGTACTTC.

This clonotype was counted ten times or more. This chain uses TRBV2 with TRBJ2-3, with TRBD2 matching over 10 bases. The CDR3 is made up of 14 amino acids. Germline values: CDR1 SNHLY, CDR2 FYNNEI. After removal of 9 bases from V and 1 base from J, the junction contained 4 bases not matched to a gene. The CDR3 DNA follows: TGTGCCAGTACCGGGACTAGCGGCACAGATACGCAGTATTTT. It codes for CASTGTSGTDTQYF.

This chain links TRBV2 with TRBJ2-7; 9 bases are shared with TRBD1. Germline loops: CDR1 SNHLY, CDR2 FYNNEI. The CDR3 extends over 13 amino acids. Trimming removed 6 bases from V and 12 bases from J; junction bases left unmatched: 12. CDR3 sequence: CASSAGTGRVVYF. CDR3 DNA: TGTGCCAGCAGCGCCGGGACAGGGCGGGTGGTGTACTTC. Full variable domain (rest looked up from reference TRBV2 and TRBJ2-7): EPEVTQTPSHQVTQMGQEVILRCVPISNHLYFYWYRQILGQKVEFLVSFYNNEISEKSEIFDDQFSVERPDGSNFTLKIRSTKLEDSAMYFCASSAGTGRVVYFGPGTRLTVT.

The chain uses TRBV20-1 and TRBJ2-7, with D possibly matching TRBD1 (6 bases). The CDR3 spans 13 residues. CDR1 and CDR2 from the germline V gene are DFQATT and SNEGSKA (reference sequence). The ends were cut back, 5 bases at V and 0 bases at J, with 11 bases in the middle. For the CDR3, the DNA is TGCAGTGCTCCGGACAGAAACTCCTACGAGCAGTACTTC. The encoded protein is CSAPDRNSYEQYF.

The V call is TRBV14, the J call TRBJ1-2, with TRBD1 identical over 8 bases. V lost 2 bases to trimming and J lost 7 bases; unmatched junction nucleotides: 9. The CDR3 is 15 residues long. Germline V gene lookup returns CDR1 SGHDN and CDR2 FVKESK. The CDR3 DNA is TGTGCCAGCAGCCAAATCGCAGGGGGCGCATCTGGCTACACCTTC. It is translated as CASSQIAGGASGYTF.

CDR3 coding DNA: TGTGCCAGCACCATCGGACTAGTGTTCTACAATGAGCAGTTCTTC. Its protein product is CASTIGLVFYNEQFF. The V and J genes are TRBV12-3 or TRBV12-4 and TRBJ2-1; 7 bases agree with TRBD2. This CDR3 has 15 amino acids. V shed 7 bases, J shed 3 bases, and the junction held 9 bases outside the gene matches.

This clonotype occurred many times. This chain uses TRBV5-5 with TRBJ1-1, with TRBD1 matching over 8 bases. The CDR3 totals 15 residues. Germline V gene lookup returns CDR1 SGHKS and CDR2 YYEKEE (reference sequence). V lost 1 base to trimming and J lost 1 base; unmatched junction nucleotides: 3. This CDR3 reads CASSLTGGQNTEAFF. The CDR3 DNA reads TGTGCCAGCAGCTTGACAGGGGGGCAGAACACTGAAGCTTTCTTT.

This clonotype was seen a few times. V and J are TRBV7-8 and TRBJ2-7; no clear D. The CDR3 extends over 15 amino acids. Germline lookup yields CDR1 SGHVS and CDR2 FQNEAQ. V lost 2 bases and J 2 bases, leaving 13 bases between the germline ends. The chain's CDR3 is CASSLIGPRTYEQYF. The DNA of the CDR3 is TGTGCCAGCAGCTTAATAGGTCCGCGGACCTACGAGCAGTACTTC.

V gene TRBV7-2 combines with J gene TRBJ1-5; D remains unclear. V lost 5 bases and J 7 bases, leaving 12 bases between the germline ends. The CDR3 is made up of 13 amino acids. The germline V gene encodes CDR1 SGHTA and CDR2 FQGNSA. The CDR3 here is CASSKPDGQPQHF. For the CDR3, the DNA is TGTGCCAGCAGCAAACCAGACGGGCAGCCCCAGCATTTT.

This chain links TRBV29-1 with TRBJ2-2; D remains ambiguous. The V and J ends lost 6 bases and 5 bases respectively, with 10 bases between them. CDR1 is SQVTM, CDR2 ANQGSEA, per germline. The CDR3 has 12 residues. The CDR3 spells CSVPLKTGELFF. In nucleotides, the CDR3 is TGCAGCGTACCCTTGAAGACCGGGGAGCTGTTTTTT.

The rearrangement uses TRBV10-3 and TRBJ1-1; D call uncertain. V gave up 11 bases and J gave up 4 bases, with 11 bases separating them. The CDR3 is made up of 11 amino acids. CDR1 is ENHRY and CDR2 is SYGVKD in the germline V gene. The CDR3 region has the DNA TGTGCCCGCAGTCTCCGCACTGAAGCTTTCTTT. As protein: CARSLRTEAFF.

This clonotype was counted at least ten times. V is TRBV9 and J is TRBJ2-1; no definite D call. From germline, CDR1 is SGDLS and CDR2 YYNGEE. The CDR3 extends over 14 amino acids. Deletions cut 0 bases from V and 7 bases from J, with 11 bases between. The CDR3 DNA reads as TGTGCCAGCAGCGTAGATTTAGATCTGAATGAGCAGTTCTTC. This sequence encodes CASSVDLDLNEQFF.

Concerning this clonotype: The junction departs from germline at one end; a sequencing error may be responsible. The gene calls are TRBV7-2 and TRBJ2-1; 10 bases are shared with TRBD2. Germline V gives CDR1 SGHTA, CDR2 FQGNSA. The CDR3 extends over 12 amino acids. Here the CDR3 reads CASSLAGVEQFF. DNA for the CDR3: TGTGCCAGCAGCCTAGCGGGGGTCGAGCAGTTCTTC.

This clonotype was observed a handful of times. This chain joins TRBV2 and TRBJ2-2, with 9 bases fitting TRBD1. Germline V CDR1 and CDR2: SNHLY, FYNNEI. The CDR3 runs 15 residues. V shed 4 bases, J shed 1 base, and the junction held 1 base outside the gene matches. The chain's CDR3 is CASSGDRVNTGELFF. CDR3 coding DNA: TGTGCCAGCAGTGGGGACAGGGTGAACACCGGGGAGCTGTTTTTT.

This clonotype occurred many times. This chain links TRBV25-1 with TRBJ2-3, with a possible D match to TRBD2 (6 bases). The V end was cut by 6 bases, the J end by 5 bases, with 18 bases between. Per the germline V gene, CDR1 is MGHDK and CDR2 is SYGVNS. There are 15 residues in the CDR3. The CDR3: CASRAAGRARDTQYF. The CDR3 bases are TGTGCCAGCAGGGCAGCGGGCCGTGCAAGAGATACGCAGTATTTT.

The chain links TRBV7-9 to TRBJ1-2; unclear D gene. Trimming pared 0 bases from V and 4 bases from J, leaving 12 bases between. The CDR3 covers 15 residues. CDR1 and CDR2 from the germline V gene are SEHNR and FQNEAQ (reference sequence). The CDR3 sequence is CASSLAVKGPYGYTF. In DNA form, the CDR3 reads TGTGCCAGCAGCTTAGCTGTAAAGGGCCCCTATGGCTACACCTTC.

This clonotype showed up just once. This sequence joins TRBV5-1 and TRBJ2-2, with D possibly TRBD2 on 6 matching bases. Trimming stripped 4 bases from V and 5 bases from J, with 15 bases between. Germline CDR1 reads SGHRS; CDR2 reads YFSETQ. The CDR3 is 15 amino acids. The CDR3 loop is CASSLIRGGTGELFF. Written as DNA, the CDR3 is TGCGCCAGCAGCCTCATACGGGGAGGAACCGGGGAGCTGTTTTTT.

Comment on this clonotype: The conserved phenylalanine or tryptophan is not found at the CDR3 terminus, so this likely reflects a read error. V is TRBV15 and J is TRBJ2-7, with TRBD2 identical over 11 bases. CDR3 length equals 14 residues. With V trimmed by 1 base and J by 5 bases, 1 base remained unmatched. Germline loops: CDR1 LNHNV, CDR2 YYDKDF (reference sequence). The CDR3 reads CATSRVSGGDEQYS. CDR3 sequence (DNA): TGTGCCACCAGCAGAGTTAGCGGGGGGGACGAGCAGTACTCC.

The genes are TRBV9 and TRBJ1-1; D unclear. The CDR3 is 13 amino acids. CDR1 is SGDLS, CDR2 YYNGEE, per germline. V lost 0 bases, J lost 4 bases, and 7 bases lay in between. The CDR3 reads CASSVGGSTEAFF. CDR3 bases: TGTGCCAGCAGCGTAGGAGGGAGCACTGAAGCTTTCTTT.

The J gene is TRBJ1-4, the V gene TRBV20-1; unclear D gene. CDR1 DFQATT and CDR2 SNEGSKA come from the germline V gene (reference sequence). The CDR3 totals 16 residues. With 0 bases removed from V and 3 bases from J, the gap between germline ends came to 14 bases. CDR3 sequence: CSARDQLIPSNEKLFF. The CDR3 DNA sequence: TGCAGTGCTAGAGATCAGCTCATCCCCTCTAATGAAAAACTGTTTTTT.

The V and J genes are TRBV19 and TRBJ2-5, with D perhaps TRBD1 (6 bases). V was clipped by 0 bases and J by 4 bases, with 9 bases between them. CDR1 and CDR2 from the germline V gene are LNHDA and SQIVND (reference sequence). The CDR3 has 14 residues. CDR3 sequence (DNA): TGTGCCAGTAGTATAGATGGGGGCACAGAGACCCAGTACTTC. Its protein product is CASSIDGGTETQYF.

This chain uses TRBV20-1 with TRBJ2-7, with 8 bases lining up with TRBD2. Germline loops: CDR1 DFQATT, CDR2 SNEGSKA (reference sequence). V lost 2 bases and J lost 3; bases outside the gene matches: 3. The CDR3 has 13 residues. The CDR3 DNA reads as TGCAGTGCTAGACCAGCGGGAGTCTACGAGCAGTACTTC. It encodes CSARPAGVYEQYF.

This clonotype was counted ten times or more. The chain uses TRBV9 and TRBJ1-2; tentatively, D is TRBD1 (5 bases). Trimming stripped 1 base from V and 3 bases from J, with 7 bases between. Germline assignment: CDR1 SGDLS and CDR2 YYNGEE. The CDR3 runs to 13 residues. CDR3 sequence reads: CASSVTGDYGYTF. The CDR3, as DNA: TGTGCCAGCAGCGTAACGGGGGACTATGGCTACACCTTC.